A selection of T cell receptor beta chains follows, all from one sample in a study of OX40 agonist ivuxolimab in advanced cancers. Sequencing used immunoSEQ multiplex PCR; TCRdb keeps in-frame clones, though not all of them. The data hold about 76,000 clones, with around 87% observed a single time. The sample here was CD4+ or CD8+ T cells sorted from blood, taken in a trial of the OX40 agonist ivuxolimab. All receptors come from an adult with an advanced solid tumor such as melanoma, head and neck, liver or kidney cancer. Both conserved end residues are part of each CDR3. The order of the fields is V gene, clone size, J gene, D gene, CDR3 protein, CDR3 DNA. The D gene is left open where the match is weak. Clone size is stated in some rows and not others, as once, few, many or a class when expanded.

v_call: TRBV7-9
clone_size: few
j_call: TRBJ1-6
d_call: -
cdr3_aa: CASSLEGSVELHF
cdr3_nt: TGTGCCAGCAGCTTAGAAGGTTCAGTTGAACTCCACTTT

v_call: TRBV7-3
clone_size: -
j_call: TRBJ2-5
d_call: -
cdr3_aa: CASSLTIGETQYF
cdr3_nt: TGTGCCAGCAGCTTAACCATCGGGGAGACCCAGTACTTC

v_call: TRBV28
clone_size: -
j_call: TRBJ1-1
d_call: -
cdr3_aa: CASSGLMNTEAFF
cdr3_nt: TGTGCCAGCAGTGGTCTAATGAACACTGAAGCTTTCTTT

v_call: TRBV6-6
clone_size: -
j_call: TRBJ1-4
d_call: TRBD1
cdr3_aa: CASSPSDRESEKLFF
cdr3_nt: TGTGCCAGCAGTCCGTCTGACAGGGAGTCTGAAAAACTGTTTTTT

v_call: TRBV4-2
clone_size: -
j_call: TRBJ2-2
d_call: -
cdr3_aa: CASSLQSYGELFF
cdr3_nt: TGTGCCAGCAGCCTACAGTCGTACGGGGAGCTGTTTTTT

v_call: TRBV4-3
clone_size: once
j_call: TRBJ1-3
d_call: -
cdr3_aa: CASSQDMGGTGNTIYF
cdr3_nt: TGCGCCAGCAGCCAAGATATGGGGGGAACTGGAAACACCATATATTTT

v_call: TRBV2
clone_size: -
j_call: TRBJ2-2
d_call: -
cdr3_aa: CASSLRGGSTGELFF
cdr3_nt: TGTGCCAGCTCCCTGAGGGGGGGCTCAACCGGGGAGCTGTTTTTT

v_call: TRBV27
clone_size: -
j_call: TRBJ1-5
d_call: -
cdr3_aa: CASSSLQGRWTGQPQHF
cdr3_nt: TGTGCCAGCAGTTCCTTGCAGGGACGTTGGACCGGTCAGCCCCAGCATTTT

v_call: TRBV28
clone_size: -
j_call: TRBJ1-2
d_call: TRBD1
cdr3_aa: CASSSPTGAYGYTF
cdr3_nt: TGTGCCAGCAGCTCCCCGACAGGGGCTTATGGCTACACCTTC

v_call: TRBV29-1
clone_size: -
j_call: TRBJ2-1
d_call: TRBD2
cdr3_aa: CSGRLAGDYNEQFF
cdr3_nt: TGCAGCGGGCGGTTAGCGGGGGACTACAATGAGCAGTTCTTC

v_call: TRBV27
clone_size: -
j_call: TRBJ2-3
d_call: -
cdr3_aa: CASSLIDSSSTDTQYF
cdr3_nt: TGTGCCAGCAGTTTAATCGACAGCTCTAGCACAGATACGCAGTATTTT

v_call: TRBV28
clone_size: -
j_call: TRBJ2-7
d_call: TRBD2
cdr3_aa: CASYQPGLAGEQYF
cdr3_nt: TGTGCCAGCTACCAGCCGGGACTAGCTGGCGAGCAGTACTTC

v_call: TRBV5-4
clone_size: once
j_call: TRBJ2-2
d_call: -
cdr3_aa: CASSPSAGGNTGELFF
cdr3_nt: TGTGCCAGCAGCCCCTCCGCCGGGGGAAACACCGGGGAGCTGTTTTTT

v_call: TRBV6-5
clone_size: -
j_call: TRBJ2-5
d_call: TRBD1
cdr3_aa: CASASPGGRETQYF
cdr3_nt: TGTGCCAGCGCCTCCCCAGGGGGCCGAGAGACCCAGTACTTC

v_call: TRBV5-4
clone_size: -
j_call: TRBJ2-4
d_call: TRBD1
cdr3_aa: CASSSKQGTKNIQYF
cdr3_nt: TGTGCCAGCAGCTCGAAACAGGGGACCAAAAACATTCAGTACTTC

v_call: TRBV4-3
clone_size: -
j_call: TRBJ2-5
d_call: TRBD1
cdr3_aa: CASSQFPGGEWTQYF
cdr3_nt: TGCGCCAGCAGCCAATTTCCAGGGGGAGAGTGGACCCAGTACTTC

v_call: TRBV5-5
clone_size: -
j_call: TRBJ1-1
d_call: -
cdr3_aa: CASSSRGDTEAFF
cdr3_nt: TGTGCCAGCAGCTCCAGGGGAGACACTGAAGCTTTCTTT

v_call: TRBV20-1
clone_size: few
j_call: TRBJ1-1
d_call: -
cdr3_aa: CSVWGPSEAFF
cdr3_nt: TGCAGTGTGTGGGGGCCAAGTGAAGCTTTCTTT

v_call: TRBV19
clone_size: -
j_call: TRBJ1-5
d_call: TRBD1
cdr3_aa: CASSPTGTGGFYSNQPQHF
cdr3_nt: TGTGCCAGTAGCCCAACCGGGACAGGGGGCTTCTATAGCAATCAGCCCCAGCATTTT

v_call: TRBV30
clone_size: -
j_call: TRBJ2-7
d_call: -
cdr3_aa: CAWRDSYEQYF
cdr3_nt: TGTGCCTGGAGAGATTCCTACGAGCAGTACTTC

v_call: TRBV19
clone_size: -
j_call: TRBJ2-5
d_call: TRBD1
cdr3_aa: CASSIDGRGQETQYF
cdr3_nt: TGTGCCAGTAGTATAGATGGCAGGGGGCAAGAGACCCAGTACTTC

v_call: TRBV10-2
clone_size: -
j_call: TRBJ2-3
d_call: -
cdr3_aa: CASALRGGADTQYF
cdr3_nt: TGCGCCAGCGCTCTTAGGGGAGGTGCAGATACGCAGTATTTT

v_call: TRBV9
clone_size: -
j_call: TRBJ2-2
d_call: -
cdr3_aa: CASSPRNLGTGELFF
cdr3_nt: TGTGCCAGCAGCCCTCGTAACCTTGGAACCGGGGAGCTGTTTTTT

v_call: TRBV2
clone_size: -
j_call: TRBJ1-1
d_call: -
cdr3_aa: CASSDQGLNTEAFF
cdr3_nt: TGTGCCAGCAGTGATCAGGGGCTGAACACTGAAGCTTTCTTT

v_call: TRBV28
clone_size: -
j_call: TRBJ2-2
d_call: TRBD1
cdr3_aa: CASSLQGATGELFF
cdr3_nt: TGTGCCAGCAGTCTACAGGGGGCCACCGGGGAGCTGTTTTTT

v_call: TRBV5-1
clone_size: -
j_call: TRBJ2-5
d_call: -
cdr3_aa: CASSFRGQETQYF
cdr3_nt: TGCGCCAGCAGCTTCCGAGGTCAAGAGACCCAGTACTTC

v_call: TRBV10-3
clone_size: -
j_call: TRBJ2-2
d_call: TRBD1
cdr3_aa: CATRQGSTGELFF
cdr3_nt: TGTGCCACCAGACAGGGGAGCACCGGGGAGCTGTTTTTT

v_call: TRBV11-2
clone_size: -
j_call: TRBJ2-5
d_call: -
cdr3_aa: CASSSTPPGQSRETQYF
cdr3_nt: TGTGCCAGCAGCTCCACCCCTCCGGGACAATCTAGGGAGACCCAGTACTTC

v_call: TRBV19
clone_size: -
j_call: TRBJ1-2
d_call: -
cdr3_aa: CASTVDGTGGYTF
cdr3_nt: TGTGCCAGTACCGTGGACGGGACGGGGGGCTACACCTTC

v_call: TRBV6-6
clone_size: -
j_call: TRBJ2-1
d_call: -
cdr3_aa: CASRGGSSYNEQFF
cdr3_nt: TGTGCCAGCAGAGGGGGGAGCTCCTACAATGAGCAGTTCTTC

v_call: TRBV29-1
clone_size: -
j_call: TRBJ2-2
d_call: -
cdr3_aa: CSAKRGAGELFF
cdr3_nt: TGCAGCGCCAAGAGGGGTGCCGGGGAGCTGTTTTTT

v_call: TRBV18
clone_size: -
j_call: TRBJ2-3
d_call: -
cdr3_aa: CASSPLRTRTDTQYF
cdr3_nt: TGTGCCAGCTCACCACTAAGGACTCGCACAGATACGCAGTATTTT

v_call: TRBV5-1
clone_size: -
j_call: TRBJ1-4
d_call: -
cdr3_aa: CASSPGGSPAEKLFF
cdr3_nt: TGCGCCAGCAGCCCGGGGGGCTCTCCGGCAGAAAAACTGTTTTTT

v_call: TRBV21-1
clone_size: -
j_call: TRBJ1-5
d_call: -
cdr3_aa: CASSSRDRARVSNQPQHF
cdr3_nt: TGTGCCAGCAGCTCGCGGGACAGGGCAAGGGTCAGCAATCAGCCCCAGCATTTT

v_call: TRBV6-6
clone_size: -
j_call: TRBJ2-1
d_call: -
cdr3_aa: CASSRDSPAWNEQFF
cdr3_nt: TGTGCCAGCAGCCGGGACTCCCCGGCCTGGAATGAGCAGTTCTTC

v_call: TRBV6-1
clone_size: -
j_call: TRBJ1-3
d_call: TRBD1
cdr3_aa: CASSVDRGPGNTIYF
cdr3_nt: TGTGCCAGCAGTGTAGACAGGGGGCCAGGAAACACCATATATTTT

v_call: TRBV14
clone_size: -
j_call: TRBJ1-2
d_call: -
cdr3_aa: CASSQAGNYGYTF
cdr3_nt: TGTGCCAGCAGCCAAGCTGGGAACTATGGCTACACCTTC

v_call: TRBV4-3
clone_size: -
j_call: TRBJ1-2
d_call: -
cdr3_aa: CASSQGRQTNYGYTF
cdr3_nt: TGCGCCAGCAGCCAGGGGAGACAGACAAACTATGGCTACACCTTC

v_call: TRBV6-5
clone_size: -
j_call: TRBJ2-2
d_call: TRBD1
cdr3_aa: CASTGQVDTGELFF
cdr3_nt: TGTGCCAGCACAGGACAGGTGGACACCGGGGAGCTGTTTTTT

v_call: TRBV6-1
clone_size: -
j_call: TRBJ1-2
d_call: TRBD1
cdr3_aa: CASSSEQGAYGYTF
cdr3_nt: TGTGCCAGCAGTTCTGAACAGGGGGCTTATGGCTACACCTTC

v_call: TRBV5-4
clone_size: -
j_call: TRBJ2-5
d_call: TRBD1
cdr3_aa: CASRPGTDREETQYF
cdr3_nt: TGTGCCAGCAGACCCGGGACAGACAGGGAAGAGACCCAGTACTTC

v_call: TRBV29-1
clone_size: -
j_call: TRBJ1-4
d_call: -
cdr3_aa: CSVQGTQGEKLFF
cdr3_nt: TGCAGCGTTCAAGGGACCCAGGGGGAAAAACTGTTTTTT

v_call: TRBV28
clone_size: -
j_call: TRBJ1-4
d_call: -
cdr3_aa: CASSPGGATNEKLFF
cdr3_nt: TGTGCCAGCAGCCCGGGGGGCGCGACTAATGAAAAACTGTTTTTT

v_call: TRBV11-2
clone_size: -
j_call: TRBJ1-6
d_call: TRBD1
cdr3_aa: CASSEQGTYNSPLHF
cdr3_nt: TGTGCCAGCAGCGAACAGGGGACCTATAATTCACCCCTCCACTTT

v_call: TRBV19
clone_size: -
j_call: TRBJ1-2
d_call: -
cdr3_aa: CASSPYYGANYGYTF
cdr3_nt: TGTGCCAGTAGTCCCTACTATGGGGCTAACTATGGCTACACCTTC

v_call: TRBV5-1
clone_size: -
j_call: TRBJ2-4
d_call: TRBD1
cdr3_aa: CASSSRTGGNIQYF
cdr3_nt: TGCGCCAGCAGCTCCCGGACAGGGGGAAACATTCAGTACTTC

v_call: TRBV7-2
clone_size: -
j_call: TRBJ2-2
d_call: -
cdr3_aa: CASSSRGGAANTGELFF
cdr3_nt: TGTGCCAGCAGCTCAAGAGGGGGAGCCGCGAACACCGGGGAGCTGTTTTTT

v_call: TRBV2
clone_size: -
j_call: TRBJ2-6
d_call: -
cdr3_aa: CASSVGESGANVLTF
cdr3_nt: TGTGCCAGCAGTGTGGGAGAGTCTGGGGCCAACGTCCTGACTTTC

v_call: TRBV6-5
clone_size: -
j_call: TRBJ1-1
d_call: TRBD1
cdr3_aa: CATTGQGSGNTEAFF
cdr3_nt: TGTGCCACGACAGGACAGGGGTCGGGTAACACTGAAGCTTTCTTT

v_call: TRBV4-2
clone_size: -
j_call: TRBJ2-7
d_call: -
cdr3_aa: CAIKPLEGFYEQYF
cdr3_nt: TGTGCCATCAAGCCCCTGGAGGGGTTCTACGAGCAGTACTTC

v_call: TRBV9
clone_size: -
j_call: TRBJ2-6
d_call: TRBD1
cdr3_aa: CASSVGGTGSAGANVLTF
cdr3_nt: TGTGCCAGCAGCGTAGGAGGGACAGGGTCTGCTGGGGCCAACGTCCTGACTTTC

v_call: TRBV4-2
clone_size: -
j_call: TRBJ2-5
d_call: TRBD2
cdr3_aa: CASSQIGTSGGRETQYF
cdr3_nt: TGTGCCAGCAGCCAAATCGGTACCAGCGGGGGGAGAGAGACCCAGTACTTC

v_call: TRBV5-5
clone_size: -
j_call: TRBJ2-4
d_call: TRBD1
cdr3_aa: CASSQTGTGAKNIQYF
cdr3_nt: TGTGCCAGCAGCCAGACAGGGACGGGGGCCAAAAACATTCAGTACTTC

v_call: TRBV30
clone_size: -
j_call: TRBJ1-5
d_call: -
cdr3_aa: CAWSVTENQPQHF
cdr3_nt: TGTGCCTGGAGTGTCACAGAAAATCAGCCCCAGCATTTT

v_call: TRBV28
clone_size: -
j_call: TRBJ2-5
d_call: -
cdr3_aa: CASSFGGQQETQYF
cdr3_nt: TGTGCCAGCAGTTTCGGGGGACAGCAAGAGACCCAGTACTTC

v_call: TRBV9
clone_size: -
j_call: TRBJ2-5
d_call: TRBD1
cdr3_aa: CASSALTGDEETQYF
cdr3_nt: TGTGCCAGCAGCGCTCTGACAGGGGACGAAGAGACCCAGTACTTC

v_call: TRBV23-1
clone_size: few
j_call: TRBJ2-2
d_call: TRBD1
cdr3_aa: CAGGATGQEENTGELFF
cdr3_nt: TGCGCCGGGGGAGCCACGGGACAGGAGGAGAACACCGGGGAGCTGTTTTTT

v_call: TRBV5-1
clone_size: -
j_call: TRBJ1-1
d_call: -
cdr3_aa: CASSTWTAGTEAFF
cdr3_nt: TGCGCCAGCAGCACCTGGACAGCGGGGACTGAAGCTTTCTTT